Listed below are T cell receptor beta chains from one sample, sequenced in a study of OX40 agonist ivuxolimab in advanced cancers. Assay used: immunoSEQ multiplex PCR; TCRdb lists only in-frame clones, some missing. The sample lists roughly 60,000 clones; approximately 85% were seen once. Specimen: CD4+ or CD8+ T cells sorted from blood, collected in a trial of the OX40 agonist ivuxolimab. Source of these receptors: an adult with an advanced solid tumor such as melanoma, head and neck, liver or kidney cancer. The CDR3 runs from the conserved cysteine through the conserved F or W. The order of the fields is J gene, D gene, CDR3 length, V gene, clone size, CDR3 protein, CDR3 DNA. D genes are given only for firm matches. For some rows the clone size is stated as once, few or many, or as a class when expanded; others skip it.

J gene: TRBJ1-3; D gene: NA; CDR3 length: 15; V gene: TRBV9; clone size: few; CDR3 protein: CASSVGVGYADTIYF; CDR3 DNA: TGTGCCAGCAGCGTAGGGGTCGGCTATGCGGACACCATATATTTT
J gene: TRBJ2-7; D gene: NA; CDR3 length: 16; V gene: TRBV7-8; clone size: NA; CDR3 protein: CASSLLSQAHLYEQYF; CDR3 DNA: TGTGCCAGCAGCTTGCTCTCGCAGGCACATTTGTACGAGCAGTACTTC
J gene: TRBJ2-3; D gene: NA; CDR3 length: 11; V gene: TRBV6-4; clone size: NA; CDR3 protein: CASSDSDTQYF; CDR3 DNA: TGTGCCAGCAGTGACTCAGATACGCAGTATTTT
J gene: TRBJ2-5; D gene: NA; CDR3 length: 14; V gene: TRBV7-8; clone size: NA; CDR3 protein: CASSLASTQETQYF; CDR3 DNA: TGTGCCAGCAGCTTAGCTTCTACGCAGGAGACCCAGTACTTC
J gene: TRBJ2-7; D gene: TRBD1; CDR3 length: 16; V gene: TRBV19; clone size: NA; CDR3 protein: CASTTTGTGLENEQYF; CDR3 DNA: TGTGCCAGTACCACCACCGGGACAGGGTTGGAGAACGAGCAGTACTTC
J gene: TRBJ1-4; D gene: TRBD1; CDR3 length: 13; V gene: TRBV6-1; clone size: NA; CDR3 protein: CASSIDREEKLFF; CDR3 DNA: TGTGCCAGCAGTATAGACAGGGAGGAGAAACTGTTTTTT
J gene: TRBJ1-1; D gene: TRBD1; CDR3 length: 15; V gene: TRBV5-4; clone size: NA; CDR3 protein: CASSLGQGVNTEAFF; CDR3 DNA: TGTGCCAGCAGCTTGGGACAGGGGGTGAACACTGAAGCTTTCTTT
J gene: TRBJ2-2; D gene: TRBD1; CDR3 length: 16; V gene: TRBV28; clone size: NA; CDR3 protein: CASSYPRDRSTGELFF; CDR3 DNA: TGTGCCAGCAGTTATCCCCGGGACAGGAGCACCGGGGAGCTGTTTTTT
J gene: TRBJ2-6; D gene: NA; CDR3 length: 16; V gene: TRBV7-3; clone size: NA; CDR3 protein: CASSFGGLSGANVLTF; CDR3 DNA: TGTGCCAGCAGCTTCGGGGGACTCTCTGGGGCCAACGTCCTGACTTTC
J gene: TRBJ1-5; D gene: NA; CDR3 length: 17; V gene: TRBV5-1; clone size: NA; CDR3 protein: CARGGWSWPNCNQPQHF; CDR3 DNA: TGCGCCCGCGGGGGCTGGAGTTGGCCTAATTGCAATCAGCCCCAGCATTTT
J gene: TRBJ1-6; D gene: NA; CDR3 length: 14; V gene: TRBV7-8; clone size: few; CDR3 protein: CASSLVGVGSPLHF; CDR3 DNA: TGTGCCAGCAGCTTAGTAGGGGTGGGGTCACCCCTCCACTTT
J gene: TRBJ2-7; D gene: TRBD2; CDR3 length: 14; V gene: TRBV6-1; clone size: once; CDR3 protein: CASSLRGVGLEQYF; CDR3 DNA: TGTGCCAGCAGTCTCCGGGGGGTCGGCCTCGAGCAGTACTTC
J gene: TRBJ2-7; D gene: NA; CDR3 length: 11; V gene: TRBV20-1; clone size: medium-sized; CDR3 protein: CSADVAYEQYF; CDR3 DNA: TGCAGTGCTGACGTAGCCTACGAGCAGTACTTC
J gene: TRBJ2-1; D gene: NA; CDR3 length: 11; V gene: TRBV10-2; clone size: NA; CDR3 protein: CASIYVNEQFF; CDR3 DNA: TGCGCCAGCATTTACGTCAATGAGCAGTTCTTC
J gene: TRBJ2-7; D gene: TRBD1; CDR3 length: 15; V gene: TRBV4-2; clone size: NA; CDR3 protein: CASSLSQGTGNEQYF; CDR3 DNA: TGTGCCAGCAGCCTTTCCCAGGGGACAGGCAACGAGCAGTACTTC
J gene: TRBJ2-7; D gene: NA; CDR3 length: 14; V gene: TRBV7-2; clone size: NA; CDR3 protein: CASSSYFARDEQYF; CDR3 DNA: TGTGCCAGCAGCTCCTATTTTGCAAGAGACGAGCAGTACTTC
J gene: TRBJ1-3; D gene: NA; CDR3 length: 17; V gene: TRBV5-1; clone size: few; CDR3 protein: CASSLEPNPYSGNTIYF; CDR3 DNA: TGCGCCAGCAGCTTGGAGCCAAACCCGTACTCTGGAAACACCATATATTTT
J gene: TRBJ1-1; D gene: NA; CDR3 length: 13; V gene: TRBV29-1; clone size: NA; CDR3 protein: CSVGTGLDTEAFF; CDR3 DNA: TGCAGCGTAGGTACAGGGTTGGACACTGAAGCTTTCTTT
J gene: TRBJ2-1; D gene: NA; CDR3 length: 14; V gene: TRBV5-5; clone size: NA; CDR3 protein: CASSVYGGRNEQFF; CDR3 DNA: TGTGCCAGCAGTGTTTACGGCGGGCGCAATGAGCAGTTCTTC
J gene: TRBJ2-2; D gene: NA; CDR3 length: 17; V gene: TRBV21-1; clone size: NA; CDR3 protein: CASSLCLYTGLTGELFF; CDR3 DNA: TGTGCCAGCAGCCTTTGTCTCTACACAGGCTTGACCGGGGAGCTGTTTTTT
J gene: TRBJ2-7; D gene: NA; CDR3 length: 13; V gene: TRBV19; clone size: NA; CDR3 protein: CASSIYNSYEQYF; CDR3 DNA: TGTGCCAGTAGTATATACAACTCCTACGAGCAGTACTTC
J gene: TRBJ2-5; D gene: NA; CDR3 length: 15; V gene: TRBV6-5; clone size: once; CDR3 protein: CASSYRPGRSETQYF; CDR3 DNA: TGTGCCAGCAGCTACCGACCAGGCAGGTCAGAGACCCAGTACTTC
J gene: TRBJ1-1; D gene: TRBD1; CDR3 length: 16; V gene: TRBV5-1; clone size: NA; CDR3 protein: CASSLEAGGMNTEAFF; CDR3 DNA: TGCGCCAGCAGCTTGGAGGCAGGGGGCATGAACACTGAAGCTTTCTTT
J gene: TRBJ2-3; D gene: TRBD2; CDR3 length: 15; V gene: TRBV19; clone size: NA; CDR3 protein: CASSIVGGSGDTQYF; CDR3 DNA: TGTGCCAGTAGTATCGTTGGCGGGAGCGGAGATACGCAGTATTTT
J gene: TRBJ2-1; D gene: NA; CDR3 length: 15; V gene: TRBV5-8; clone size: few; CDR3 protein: CASSWGGQPYNEQFF; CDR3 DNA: TGTGCCAGCAGCTGGGGGGGACAGCCTTACAATGAGCAGTTCTTC
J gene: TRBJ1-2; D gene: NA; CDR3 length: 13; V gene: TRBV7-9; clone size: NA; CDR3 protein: CASSTDGTYGYTF; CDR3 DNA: TGTGCCAGCAGCACCGACGGTACCTATGGCTACACCTTC
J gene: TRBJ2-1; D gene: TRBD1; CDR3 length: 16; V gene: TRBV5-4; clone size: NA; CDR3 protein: CASSNPGTGYSHEQFF; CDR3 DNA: TGTGCCAGCAGCAATCCCGGGACAGGTTATTCCCATGAGCAGTTCTTC
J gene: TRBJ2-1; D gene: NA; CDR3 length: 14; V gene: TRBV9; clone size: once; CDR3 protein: CASSQASSYNEQFF; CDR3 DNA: TGTGCCAGCAGTCAGGCGAGCTCCTACAATGAGCAGTTCTTC
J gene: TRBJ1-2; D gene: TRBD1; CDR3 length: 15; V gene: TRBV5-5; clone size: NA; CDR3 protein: CASSLAGTGWNGYTF; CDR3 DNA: TGTGCCAGCAGCTTGGCAGGGACAGGGTGGAATGGCTACACCTTC
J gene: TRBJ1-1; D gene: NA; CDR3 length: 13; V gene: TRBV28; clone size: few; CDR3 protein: CASIRQMNTEAFF; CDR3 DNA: TGTGCCAGCATCAGACAGATGAACACTGAAGCTTTCTTT
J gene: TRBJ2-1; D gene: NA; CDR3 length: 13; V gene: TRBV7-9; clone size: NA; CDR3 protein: CASSLSGPNEQFF; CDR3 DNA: TGTGCCAGCAGCTTGTCGGGACCTAATGAGCAGTTCTTC
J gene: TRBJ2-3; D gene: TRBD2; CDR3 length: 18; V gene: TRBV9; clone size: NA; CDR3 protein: CASSDSQTSFPDADTQYF; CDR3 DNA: TGTGCCAGCAGCGATTCCCAGACTAGCTTTCCGGACGCAGATACGCAGTATTTT
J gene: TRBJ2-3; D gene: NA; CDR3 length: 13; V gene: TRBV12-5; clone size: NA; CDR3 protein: CASGRGTRDTQYF; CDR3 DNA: TGTGCTAGTGGCCGGGGGACCAGGGATACGCAGTATTTT
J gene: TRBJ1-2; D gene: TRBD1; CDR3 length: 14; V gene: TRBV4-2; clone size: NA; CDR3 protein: CASSQEQGGYGYTF; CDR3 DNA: TGTGCCAGCAGCCAAGAACAGGGGGGCTATGGCTACACCTTC
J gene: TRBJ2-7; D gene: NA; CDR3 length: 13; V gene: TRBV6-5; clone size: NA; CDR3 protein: CASSYGGTYEQYF; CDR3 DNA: TGTGCCAGCAGTTACGGCGGCACCTACGAGCAGTACTTC
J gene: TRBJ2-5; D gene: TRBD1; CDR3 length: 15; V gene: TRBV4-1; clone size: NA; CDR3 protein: CASSQPGQSGETQYF; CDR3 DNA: TGCGCCAGCAGCCAACCGGGACAGTCCGGGGAGACCCAGTACTTC
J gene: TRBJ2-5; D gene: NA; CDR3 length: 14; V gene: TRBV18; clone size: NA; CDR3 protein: CASSELGGQETQYF; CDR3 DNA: TGTGCCAGCTCAGAGCTAGGGGGACAAGAGACCCAGTACTTC
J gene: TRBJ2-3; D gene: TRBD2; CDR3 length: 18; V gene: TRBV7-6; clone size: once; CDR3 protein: CASSPRGGAGGGGDTQYF; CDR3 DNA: TGTGCCAGCAGCCCACGCGGGGGAGCGGGAGGAGGAGGAGATACGCAGTATTTT
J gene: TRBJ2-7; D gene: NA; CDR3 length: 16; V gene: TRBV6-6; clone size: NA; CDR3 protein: CASSYSTSSRGYEQYF; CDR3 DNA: TGTGCCAGCAGTTACTCGACGTCTAGTCGTGGTTACGAGCAGTACTTC
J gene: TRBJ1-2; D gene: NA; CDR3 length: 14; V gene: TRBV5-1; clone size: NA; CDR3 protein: CASSLDGENYGYTF; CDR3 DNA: TGCGCCAGCAGCTTGGATGGGGAGAACTATGGCTACACCTTC
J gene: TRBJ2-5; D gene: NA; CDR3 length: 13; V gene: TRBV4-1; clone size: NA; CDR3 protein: CASSQDLARPQYF; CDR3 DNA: TGCGCCAGCAGCCAAGATCTGGCCCGTCCCCAGTACTTC
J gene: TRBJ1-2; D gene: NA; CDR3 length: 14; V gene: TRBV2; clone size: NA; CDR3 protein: CASSAWAGEWGYTF; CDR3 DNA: TGTGCCAGCAGTGCTTGGGCCGGGGAATGGGGCTACACCTTC
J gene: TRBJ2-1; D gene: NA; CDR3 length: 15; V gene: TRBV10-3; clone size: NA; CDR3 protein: CAISDNRPSDDEQFF; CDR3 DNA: TGTGCCATCAGTGATAATCGGCCCAGCGACGATGAGCAGTTCTTC
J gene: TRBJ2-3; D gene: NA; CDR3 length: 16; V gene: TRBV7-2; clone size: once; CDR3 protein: CASSPPGLTATDTQYF; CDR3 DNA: TGTGCCAGCAGCCCGCCGGGACTTACAGCCACAGATACGCAGTATTTT
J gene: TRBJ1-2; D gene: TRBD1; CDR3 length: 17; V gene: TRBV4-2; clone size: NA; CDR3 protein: CASSQDYTGGSNYGYTF; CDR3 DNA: TGTGCCAGCAGCCAAGACTACACAGGGGGTTCCAACTATGGCTACACCTTC
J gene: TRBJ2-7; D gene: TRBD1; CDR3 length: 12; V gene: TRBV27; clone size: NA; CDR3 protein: CASGDRGYEQYF; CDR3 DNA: TGTGCCAGCGGGGACAGGGGCTACGAGCAGTACTTC
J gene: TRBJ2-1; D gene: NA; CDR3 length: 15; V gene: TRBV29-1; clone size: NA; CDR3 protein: CSVEAPGPRYNEQFF; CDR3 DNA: TGCAGCGTTGAAGCCCCGGGACCTCGGTACAATGAGCAGTTCTTC
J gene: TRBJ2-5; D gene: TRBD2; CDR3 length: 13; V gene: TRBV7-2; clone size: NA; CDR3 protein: CASTRGGQETQYF; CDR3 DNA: TGTGCCAGCACCCGCGGGGGCCAAGAGACCCAGTACTTC
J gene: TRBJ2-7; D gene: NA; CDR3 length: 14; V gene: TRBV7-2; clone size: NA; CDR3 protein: CASSWDTQTYEQYF; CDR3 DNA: TGTGCCAGCAGCTGGGACACCCAGACCTACGAGCAGTACTTC
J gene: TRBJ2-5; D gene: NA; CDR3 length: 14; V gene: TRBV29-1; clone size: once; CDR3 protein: CSVEDREPQETQYF; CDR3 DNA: TGCAGCGTTGAAGACAGGGAACCCCAAGAGACCCAGTACTTC
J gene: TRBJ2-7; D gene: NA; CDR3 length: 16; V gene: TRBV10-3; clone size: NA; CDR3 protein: CAISESGAGATYEQYF; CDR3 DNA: TGTGCCATCAGTGAGTCTGGGGCAGGGGCGACCTACGAGCAGTACTTC
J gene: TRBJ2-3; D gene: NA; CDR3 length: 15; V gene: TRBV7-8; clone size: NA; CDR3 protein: CASSWRLASTDTQYF; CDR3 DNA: TGTGCCAGCAGCTGGAGGCTAGCCAGCACAGATACGCAGTATTTT
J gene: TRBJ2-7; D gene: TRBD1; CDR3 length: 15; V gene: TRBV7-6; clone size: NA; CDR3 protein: CASSPRTGGSYEQYF; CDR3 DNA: TGTGCCAGCAGTCCCCGGACAGGGGGCTCCTACGAGCAGTACTTC
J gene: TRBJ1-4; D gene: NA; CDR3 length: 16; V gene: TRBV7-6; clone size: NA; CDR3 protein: CASSLRAGLTNEKLFF; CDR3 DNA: TGTGCCAGCAGCTTAAGGGCAGGGCTTACTAATGAAAAACTGTTTTTT
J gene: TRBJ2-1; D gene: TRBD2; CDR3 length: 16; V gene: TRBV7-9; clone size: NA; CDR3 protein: CASSLSGLAGDNEQFF; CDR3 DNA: TGTGCCAGCAGCTTAAGTGGCCTAGCGGGAGACAATGAGCAGTTCTTC
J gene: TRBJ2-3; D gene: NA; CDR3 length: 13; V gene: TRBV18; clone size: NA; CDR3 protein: CASSLPGGDTQYF; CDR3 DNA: TGTGCCAGCTCACTCCCCGGTGGCGATACGCAGTATTTT
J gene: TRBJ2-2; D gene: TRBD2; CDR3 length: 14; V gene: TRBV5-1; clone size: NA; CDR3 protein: CASKEGGPTGELFF; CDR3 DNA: TGCGCCAGCAAGGAGGGAGGGCCGACCGGGGAGCTGTTTTTT
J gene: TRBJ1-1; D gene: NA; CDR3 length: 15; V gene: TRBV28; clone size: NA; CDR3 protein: CASSFEQGGDTEAFF; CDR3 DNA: TGTGCCAGCAGTTTTGAGCAGGGCGGAGACACTGAAGCTTTCTTT
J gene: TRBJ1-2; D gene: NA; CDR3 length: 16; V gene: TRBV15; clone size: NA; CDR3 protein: CATSRGGTSVNYGYTF; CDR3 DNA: TGTGCCACCAGCAGAGGGGGGACTTCGGTTAACTATGGCTACACCTTC
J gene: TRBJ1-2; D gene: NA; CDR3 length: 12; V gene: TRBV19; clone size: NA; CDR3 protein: CASTRSGYGYTF; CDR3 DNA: TGTGCCAGTACCCGGAGCGGCTATGGCTACACCTTC